A single sample gave rise to the 19 T cell receptor beta chains below, sequenced in a study of blood T cell repertoires in COVID-19. TCRdb's copy holds only in-frame clones and misses some; the assay was immunoSEQ multiplex PCR. This sample has about 190,000 clones; 75% to 80% occur once, and the top ten carry 26%. The sample taken for sequencing was peripheral blood. The receptors here all came from a woman in her 70s with acute or convalescent COVID-19.

This sequence joins TRBV9 and TRBJ2-2; D is possibly TRBD1 (7 bases). Trimming pared 0 bases from V and 6 bases from J, leaving 12 bases between. Germline values: CDR1 SGDLS, CDR2 YYNGEE. CDR3 size: 15 residues. The CDR3 loop is CASSVGQGGPGELFF. CDR3 in DNA: TGTGCCAGCAGCGTAGGACAGGGAGGTCCCGGGGAGCTGTTTTTT.

This clone was seen only a few times. The gene calls are TRBV5-5 and TRBJ2-2, with 9 bases identical to TRBD1. V gave up 4 bases and J gave up 6 bases; unmatched junction bases: 7. The germline V gene encodes CDR1 SGHKS and CDR2 YYEKEE (reference sequence). The CDR3 runs to 15 residues. In nucleotides, the CDR3 is TGTGCCAGCAGCCCCACCCGGACAGGGGCCGGGGAGCTGTTTTTT. This encodes CASSPTRTGAGELFF. Complete variable domain (other parts from reference TRBV5-5 and TRBJ2-2): DAGVTQSPTHLIKTRGQQVTLRCSPISGHKSVSWYQQVLGQGPQFIFQYYEKEERGRGNFPDRFSARQFPNYSSELNVNALLLGDSALYLCASSPTRTGAGELFFGEGSRLTVL.

The rearrangement uses TRBV6-5 and TRBJ1-1; D remains unclear. Trimming removed 5 bases at V and 6 bases at J, with 16 bases between. Germline CDR1 MNHEY, CDR2 SVGAGI. The CDR3 is 14 residues long. The CDR3 is CASSRPTGYSEAFF. The CDR3 DNA reads as TGTGCCAGCAGTCGCCCTACGGGTTACTCTGAAGCTTTCTTT.

The chain combines TRBV15 with TRBJ2-1; no clear D gene. Trimming left V 3 bases short and J 9 bases short, with 12 bases between. The length of the CDR3 is 13 residues. Germline CDR1 LNHNV, CDR2 YYDKDF (reference sequence). The CDR3 sequence: CATSRERDSEQFF. In DNA form, the CDR3 reads TGTGCCACCAGCAGGGAGCGAGATAGTGAGCAGTTCTTC.

The rearrangement links TRBV27 to TRBJ2-2; D remains ambiguous. Germline loops: CDR1 MNHEY, CDR2 SMNVEV (reference sequence). CDR3 length: 17 residues. V lost 4 bases to trimming and J lost 4 bases, with 19 bases between them. The CDR3 sequence: CASSSNIGEYGTGELFF. CDR3 sequence (DNA): TGTGCCAGCAGTTCTAACATCGGAGAGTACGGCACCGGGGAGCTGTTTTTT.

The V and J genes are TRBV30 and TRBJ1-2, with D possibly matching TRBD1 (5 bases). Trimming pared 0 bases from V and 7 bases from J, leaving 12 bases between. This CDR3 is built from 13 residues. Germline values: CDR1 GTSNPN, CDR2 SVGIG (reference sequence). In DNA form, the CDR3 reads TGTGCCTGGAGTGTACAGGAAAGTCGTGGCTACACCTTC. It encodes CAWSVQESRGYTF.

This clone was observed a handful of times. The chain recombines TRBV18 with TRBJ1-2, with D uncertain. Germline lookup yields CDR1 KGHSH and CDR2 LQKENI. V was cut by 5 bases and J by 4 bases, with 11 bases left in between. This CDR3 is built from 13 residues. CDR3 nucleotides: TGTGCCAGCTCAACTTCCGGTGGCTATGGCTACACCTTC. Translating gives CASSTSGGYGYTF.

The chain uses TRBV19 and TRBJ1-5, with a weak D call TRBD1 (6 bases). This CDR3 is 16 amino acids long. Trimming removed 7 bases from V and 1 base from J, with 17 bases in between. CDR1 LNHDA and CDR2 SQIVND come from the germline V gene (reference sequence). CDR3 protein: CASTTRQAWSNQPQHF. CDR3 coding DNA: TGTGCCAGTACCACACGACAGGCTTGGAGCAATCAGCCCCAGCATTTT.

This rearrangement joins TRBV12-3 or TRBV12-4 to TRBJ1-6, with D possibly TRBD1 on 6 matching bases. The CDR3 length is 13 residues. V lost 6 bases and J 7 bases, leaving 10 bases between the germline ends. The CDR3 bases are TGTGCCAGCAGCGTACAGGGAAATTCACCCCTCCACTTT. Its translation: CASSVQGNSPLHF.

V gene TRBV14 combines with J gene TRBJ2-5; D uncertain. Germline V lookup: CDR1 SGHDN, CDR2 FVKESK. The CDR3 consists of 12 residues. Trimming stripped 1 base from V and 5 bases from J, with 5 bases between. CDR3 protein: CASSQVFETQYF. The CDR3 DNA is TGTGCCAGCAGCCAAGTATTCGAGACCCAGTACTTC.

This rearrangement joins TRBV6-5 to TRBJ1-4, with D possibly TRBD1 on 5 matching bases. CDR1 is MNHEY and CDR2 is SVGAGI in the germline V gene. The V gene lost 8 bases and the J gene lost 10 bases, with 11 bases spanning the gap. The CDR3 consists of 11 residues. The CDR3 is CASSGFGKLFF. CDR3 nucleotides: TGTGCCAGCTCAGGGTTCGGAAAACTGTTTTTT.

The J gene is TRBJ2-3, the V gene TRBV5-5; D is possibly TRBD2 (5 bases). V lost 0 bases to trimming and J lost 2 bases, with 19 bases between them. The germline V gene encodes CDR1 SGHKS and CDR2 YYEKEE (reference sequence). The CDR3 spans 18 residues. CDR3 loop: CASSLAITAGGPTDTQYF. The CDR3 nucleotides read TGTGCCAGCAGCTTGGCTATAACGGCGGGTGGGCCCACAGATACGCAGTATTTT.

In its sample, this clone was seen many times. CDR3 region: CASSQGVLTEAFF. The CDR3 DNA reads TGCGCCAGCAGCCAAGGCGTTCTGACAGAAGCTTTCTTT. This rearrangement joins TRBV4-1 to TRBJ1-1; D not certain. With 1 base removed from V and 8 bases from J, the gap between germline ends came to 11 bases. The CDR3 is 13 residues long. Germline V gene sequence: CDR1 MGHRA, CDR2 YSYEKL.

This clone was picked up a small number of times. This chain uses TRBV19 with TRBJ1-2; tentatively, D is TRBD1 (5 bases). The CDR3 has 12 amino acids. CDR1 is LNHDA and CDR2 is SQIVND in the germline V gene (reference sequence). The germline V and J ends were trimmed by 7 bases and 4 bases, with 10 bases remaining between them. The CDR3 spells CASTDRGYGYTF. The CDR3 bases are TGTGCCAGTACCGACAGAGGCTATGGCTACACCTTC.

This chain uses TRBV6-6 with TRBJ2-7; 13 bases match TRBD2. Unmatched junction bases numbered 10, after V lost 5 bases and J lost 3 bases. The CDR3 has 17 amino acids. Germline V gene sequence: CDR1 MNHNY, CDR2 SVGAGI (reference sequence). The CDR3 loop reads CASSPLAGGPSIYEQYF. The CDR3 coding sequence is TGTGCCAGCAGTCCACTAGCGGGAGGGCCTTCGATCTACGAGCAGTACTTC.

The V call is TRBV6-5, the J call TRBJ2-7; TRBD2 is a possible D gene (5 bases). The CDR3 consists of 13 residues. V lost 10 bases, J lost 4 bases, and 17 bases lay in between. Per germline, CDR1 MNHEY and CDR2 SVGAGI. The CDR3 sequence is CATRRAQRYEQYF. For the CDR3, the DNA is TGTGCCACCCGAAGGGCACAGCGGTACGAGCAGTACTTC.

The chain is built from TRBV2 and TRBJ2-7; D might be TRBD2 (5 bases). Trimming shortened V by 4 bases and J by 3 bases, and 13 bases separated the two germline ends. This CDR3 has 14 amino acids. CDR1 and CDR2 from the germline V gene are SNHLY and FYNNEI. CDR3 DNA: TGTGCCAGCAGTGCAATAGACTATCGCTACGAGCAGTACTTC. It encodes CASSAIDYRYEQYF.

This chain connects TRBV6-6 to TRBJ2-7; maybe TRBD2 (5 bases). Trimming cost V 5 bases and J 7 bases, with 15 bases left between them. Germline CDR1 reads MNHNY; CDR2 reads SVGAGI (reference sequence). The CDR3 has 13 residues. CDR3 residues: CASSPGNLLEQYF. CDR3 DNA sequence: TGTGCCAGCAGTCCCGGGAACCTTCTGGAGCAGTACTTC.

The chain links TRBV6-1 to TRBJ2-1, with 10 bases that match TRBD2. Trimming removed 2 bases from V and 9 bases from J; junction bases left unmatched: 10. The CDR3 contains 16 residues. From germline, CDR1 is MNHNS and CDR2 SASEGT. CDR3 in amino acids: CASSERASGSRVEQFF. In nucleotides, the CDR3 is TGTGCCAGCAGTGAAAGGGCTAGCGGGAGTCGCGTTGAGCAGTTCTTC.